These 17 T cell receptor beta chains were sequenced from one sample in a study of cytomegalovirus exposure and HLA in healthy donors. In the PCR, 60 Vbeta and 13 Jbeta primers were used. Assay: immunoSEQ multiplex PCR; the TCRdb copy retains only in-frame clones and omits some. This table holds roughly 120,000 clones, 8.5% to 10% found once. Sequencing used PBMCs. The source is a man younger than 45 in good health and CMV-seronegative.

This clone turned up a few times. V gene TRBV14 combines with J gene TRBJ2-7, with no clear D. The V gene lost 1 base and the J gene lost 11 bases, with 12 bases spanning the gap. Germline V gene sequence: CDR1 SGHDN, CDR2 FVKESK. This CDR3 spans 12 amino acids. The CDR3 here is CASSQVVGREYF. The DNA of the CDR3 is TGTGCCAGCAGCCAAGTCGTCGGTCGCGAGTACTTC.

The gene calls are TRBV30 and TRBJ1-5; 9 bases match TRBD1. CDR3 size: 14 residues. Unmatched junction bases numbered 3, after V lost 0 bases and J lost 6 bases. Germline assignment: CDR1 GTSNPN and CDR2 SVGIG (reference sequence). CDR3 coding DNA: TGTGCCTGGAGTGTGGGACAGGGACGTCAGCCCCAGCATTTT. This translates into CAWSVGQGRQPQHF.

The chain uses TRBV7-2 and TRBJ1-1, with D perhaps TRBD1 (5 bases). CDR1 is SGHTA and CDR2 is FQGNSA in the germline V gene. V was cut by 1 base and J by 7 bases, with 13 bases left in between. The CDR3 totals 14 residues. CDR3 amino acids: CASSLGGGIIEAFF. In DNA, the CDR3 is TGTGCCAGCAGCTTAGGTGGGGGGATAATTGAAGCTTTCTTT.

In this sample, this clone turned up a few times. This chain links TRBV10-2 with TRBJ2-1, with 7 bases aligning to TRBD1. Germline CDR1 reads WSHSY; CDR2 reads SAAADI. V was clipped by 7 bases and J by 6 bases; unmatched bases: 9. CDR3 size: 14 residues. CDR3 amino acids: CASKLGTEVNEQFF. CDR3 nucleotide sequence: TGCGCCAGCAAGTTGGGGACAGAGGTCAATGAGCAGTTCTTC.

This clone was observed a few times. The rearrangement joins TRBV6-1 to TRBJ1-4; TRBD1 matches 8 bases. The V and J ends lost 5 bases and 5 bases, in that order; junction bases with no gene match: 7. The CDR3 runs to 15 residues. Germline V gives CDR1 MNHNS, CDR2 SASEGT. DNA for the CDR3: TGTGCCAGCAGTACTGACAGGGGCCGGAATGAAAAACTGTTTTTT. This translates into CASSTDRGRNEKLFF.

This clone has just a few counts. The chain combines TRBV19 with TRBJ1-2; D is perhaps TRBD1 (5 bases). CDR3 size: 14 residues. CDR1 and CDR2 (germline): LNHDA, SQIVND (reference sequence). V lost 7 bases and J 4 bases, leaving 16 bases between the germline ends. The CDR3 nucleotides read TGTGCCAGTATTGAGAGTGGGGGACTCTATGGCTACACCTTC. Residues: CASIESGGLYGYTF.

V gene TRBV30 combines with J gene TRBJ1-1; D ambiguous. This CDR3 has 12 residues. The ends were cut back, 4 bases at V and 4 bases at J, with 10 bases in the middle. Germline V lookup: CDR1 GTSNPN, CDR2 SVGIG (reference sequence). CDR3 sequence reads: CAWNRGGTEAFF. The CDR3 DNA sequence: TGTGCCTGGAACCGGGGAGGCACTGAAGCTTTCTTT. Together with reference TRBV30 and TRBJ1-1, the CDR3 gives the full variable domain: SQTIHQWPATLVQPVGSPLSLECTVEGTSNPNLYWYRQAAGRGLQLLFYSVGIGQISSEVPQNLSASRPQDRQFILSSKKLLLSDSGFYLCAWNRGGTEAFFGQGTRLTVV.

The V gene is TRBV7-8, the J gene TRBJ1-4, with a possible D match to TRBD1 (5 bases). V shed 9 bases and J shed 7 bases, with 15 bases lying between them. This CDR3 has 13 residues. Germline CDR1 reads SGHVS; CDR2 reads FQNEAQ. As DNA, the CDR3 is TGTGCCAGTAACAGGAGGGATGGTGAAAAACTGTTTTTT. It yields the protein CASNRRDGEKLFF. Combining the CDR3 with reference TRBV7-8 and TRBJ1-4 gives the whole variable domain GAGVSQSPRYKVAKRGQDVALRCDPISGHVSLFWYQQALGQGPEFLTYFQNEAQLDKSGLPSDRFFAERPEGSVSTLKIQRTQQEDSAVYLCASNRRDGEKLFFGSGTQLSVL.

The sample holds a few counts of this clone. The chain combines TRBV28 with TRBJ2-7; no definite D call. The CDR3 is 13 amino acids. From germline, CDR1 is MDHEN and CDR2 SYDVKM. V lost 5 bases, J lost 0 bases, and 8 bases lay in between. The CDR3 DNA sequence: TGTGCCAGCAGTCATACAACCTCCTACGAGCAGTACTTC. Translation: CASSHTTSYEQYF.

The J gene is TRBJ2-7, the V gene TRBV7-9, with 8 bases lining up with TRBD2. Germline V CDR1 and CDR2: SEHNR, FQNEAQ (reference sequence). J gave up 3 bases and V 1 base, and 8 bases lay outside the gene matches. This CDR3 is 16 amino acids long. CDR3 sequence (DNA): TGTGCCAGCAGCTTAGGGGGGACTAGGCTCCACTACGAGCAGTACTTC. Its translation is CASSLGGTRLHYEQYF.

This clone came up a few times. V gene TRBV19 combines with J gene TRBJ1-1, with 8 bases fitting TRBD1. V shed 7 bases and J 4 bases; nucleotides not matched to a gene: 11. The CDR3 is made up of 15 amino acids. Germline V gives CDR1 LNHDA, CDR2 SQIVND (reference sequence). CDR3 sequence (DNA): TGTGCCAGTAACCTTCAGGGGGCGCAGGTCACTGAAGCTTTCTTT. Protein: CASNLQGAQVTEAFF.

This clone turned up a few times. The V gene is TRBV11-2, the J gene TRBJ1-2, with TRBD1 matching 7 bases. There are 14 residues in the CDR3. Trimming at V came to 6 bases and at J to 5 bases, leaving 9 bases not matched to a gene. CDR1 and CDR2 (germline): SGHAT, FQNNGV. This chain's CDR3 is CASSYARGPYGYTF. CDR3 coding DNA: TGTGCCAGCAGTTATGCGAGGGGGCCGTATGGCTACACCTTC.

About this clone itself: The conserved final phenylalanine or tryptophan is absent from the CDR3, which likely points to a read error. V usage is TRBV29-1 and J usage is TRBJ1-1, with 7 nucleotides matching TRBD1. Trimming removed 0 bases from V and 11 bases from J; junction bases left unmatched: 9. Germline V gene sequence: CDR1 SQVTM, CDR2 ANQGSEA. The CDR3 runs to 13 residues. This chain's CDR3 is CSVEDKGGRMAFL. In nucleotides, the CDR3 is TGCAGCGTTGAAGACAAAGGGGGCCGGATGGCTTTCCTT.

This clone was picked up a small number of times. The chain is built from TRBV11-3 and TRBJ1-6; no clear D. The CDR3 is made up of 14 amino acids. Germline V gene data show CDR1 as SGHNT and CDR2 as YENEEA. Trimming took 0 bases from V and 5 from J, leaving 5 bases between them. As DNA, the CDR3 is TGTGCCAGCAGCTTAGACGGGGATAATTCACCCCTCCACTTT. Amino acids: CASSLDGDNSPLHF.

CDR3 loop: CASNSGFNQPQHF. The CDR3 bases are TGTGCCAGCAATTCAGGGTTCAATCAGCCCCAGCATTTT. The chain has TRBV6-6 and TRBJ1-5, with D possibly TRBD1 on 5 matching bases. CDR1 is MNHNY and CDR2 is SVGAGI in the germline V gene (reference sequence). Trimming left V 7 bases short and J 3 bases short, with 10 bases between. This CDR3 has 13 amino acids.

The chain uses TRBV19 and TRBJ1-5, with D perhaps matching TRBD1 (6 bases). V lost 3 bases to trimming and J lost 0 bases, with 12 bases between them. Germline V gene data show CDR1 as LNHDA and CDR2 as SQIVND (reference sequence). The CDR3 is made up of 16 amino acids. CDR3 amino acids: CASSIQTGYSNQPQHF. The CDR3 DNA is TGTGCCAGTAGTATCCAGACAGGCTATAGCAATCAGCCCCAGCATTTT.

The J gene is TRBJ1-4, the V gene TRBV11-3; 7 bases fit TRBD1. CDR1 is SGHNT and CDR2 is YENEEA in the germline V gene. V gave up 5 bases and J gave up 4 bases; unmatched junction bases: 1. The CDR3 is 13 amino acids. The CDR3 nucleotides are TGTGCCAGCAGCAGGGGGCTTAATGAAAAACTGTTTTTT. As protein: CASSRGLNEKLFF.